Sequencing of this TCR beta chain was carried out in a study of cytomegalovirus exposure and HLA in healthy donors. V lost 6 bases to trimming and J lost 6 bases; unmatched junction nucleotides: 10. The CDR3 has 14 amino acids. This PCR relied on a set of 60 Vbeta primers and 13 Jbeta primers. The method was immunoSEQ multiplex PCR; TCRdb's version includes in-frame clones alone and lacks a portion of them. The sample carries 100,000 to 150,000 clones, over 75% recorded once. The chain joins TRBV23-1 to TRBJ1-2, with 7 bases matching TRBD1. TRBV23-1 is an ORF, with its function uncertain. The TCR was taken from a boy between 10 and 17 years old in good health and CMV-seronegative. The sequenced sample consisted of PBMCs. CDR3 bases: TGCGCCAGCAGAAGCAGGGGGAACCTAAATGGCTACACCTTC. Translating gives CASRSRGNLNGYTF.